This is a list of T cell receptor beta chains from one sample in a study of identical twins. TCRdb independently ran MiXCR on the 5' RACE reads; one entry per CDR3 protein. The repertoire holds some 1,700,000 distinct CDR3 sequences, with 32% as singletons. The material sequenced was cord blood. All receptors derive from a newborn girl in good health. CDR3s include the opening cysteine and the closing phenylalanine or tryptophan. Fields, in order: V gene, J gene, clone size, D gene, CDR3 DNA, CDR3 protein. D genes are given only for firm matches. Expanded clones are given a class, and other clones once, few, many or no size at all.

TRBV4-2	TRBJ2-3	NA	TRBD2	TGTGCCAGCAGCTACACTAGCGGGAGGATAGGTATAGATACGCAGTATTTT	CASSYTSGRIGIDTQYF
TRBV4-2	TRBJ1-5	few	NA	TGTGCCAGCAGCCAAGAGGTAGGGGATCAGCCCCAGCATTTT	CASSQEVGDQPQHF
TRBV20-1	TRBJ2-7	NA	TRBD1	TGCAGTGCTTCAATAGGGACAGGGGCCTCCTACGAGCAGTACTTC	CSASIGTGASYEQYF
TRBV10-3	TRBJ1-2	NA	TRBD1	TGTGCCATCAGCGCAGCAGGACAGGGAAACTATGGCTACACCTTC	CAISAAGQGNYGYTF
TRBV6-5	TRBJ2-1	few	TRBD2	TGTGCCAGCAGTTACGCACTAGCGGGAGTGGATGAGCAGTTCTTC	CASSYALAGVDEQFF
TRBV4-1	TRBJ2-1	few	NA	TGCGCCAGCAGCCGTGAAGGGGCCTACAATGAGCAGTTCTTC	CASSREGAYNEQFF
TRBV20-1	TRBJ2-6	NA	TRBD1	TGCAGTGCTAGTCAATACAGGGACAGGGGCGTAACTTGGACTGGGGCCAACGTCCTGACTTTC	CSASQYRDRGVTWTGANVLTF
TRBV12-3/TRBV12-4	TRBJ2-5	NA	NA	TGTGCCAGCACCTTCGGACTAGGGGGGTCCAATGAGCAGTACTTC	CASTFGLGGSNEQYF
TRBV5-1	TRBJ2-2	NA	NA	TGCGCCAGCAGCCGAGGCCGGACCACCGGGGAGCTGTTTTTT	CASSRGRTTGELFF
TRBV5-1	TRBJ1-1	NA	NA	TGCGCCAGCAGCTTGGTGGGGAGTGACACTGAAGCTTTCTTT	CASSLVGSDTEAFF
TRBV27	TRBJ1-2	NA	TRBD1	TGTGCCAGCAGTTTGTACAGGGGAAACTATGGCTACACCTTC	CASSLYRGNYGYTF
TRBV7-2	TRBJ2-7	many	NA	TGTGCCAGCAGTTTGTGGGGGCCTTCCTACGAGCAGTACTTC	CASSLWGPSYEQYF
TRBV28	TRBJ1-3	NA	NA	TGTGCCAGCAGTTTAATTCCCGGGTCCGGAAACACCATATATTTT	CASSLIPGSGNTIYF
TRBV14	TRBJ2-7	NA	TRBD1	TGTGCCAGCAGCCAAGAAAACAGGGGGCTATACGAGCAGTACTTC	CASSQENRGLYEQYF
TRBV28	TRBJ2-4	NA	TRBD2	TGTGCCAGCAGTTTAACCTCCCTAGCGGAGCAGTACTTC	CASSLTSLAEQYF
TRBV20-1	TRBJ1-4	few	NA	TGCAGTGCTAACCGAGGACGTCGCGATGAAAAACTGTTTTTT	CSANRGRRDEKLFF
TRBV24-1	TRBJ2-3	NA	NA	TGTGCCACCAGTGAAGGCCCCAGCACAGATACGCAGTATTTT	CATSEGPSTDTQYF
TRBV7-2	TRBJ1-5	NA	TRBD1	TGTGCCAGCAGCTTAGCAGGGGGCATCGATCAGCCCCATCATTTT	CASSLAGGIDQPHHF
TRBV20-1	TRBJ1-1	NA	NA	TGCAGTGCTAGAGGACAGGCGGACACTGAAGCTTTCTTT	CSARGQADTEAFF
TRBV30	TRBJ1-2	NA	NA	TGTGCCTGGAGTAAACAGCCGAACTATGGCTACACCTTC	CAWSKQPNYGYTF
TRBV28	TRBJ2-1	few	TRBD2	TGTGCCAGCAAGCGGGAGAATAGTTACAATGAGCAGTTCTTC	CASKRENSYNEQFF
TRBV20-1	TRBJ2-3	NA	NA	TGCAGTGCTAGAGCCTACCGTAAAGGGCCATCCACAGATACGCAGTATTTT	CSARAYRKGPSTDTQYF
TRBV20-1	TRBJ2-4	NA	TRBD2	TGCAGTGCTAGCGGCGGGAGACAAATAGCCAAAAACATTCAGTACTTC	CSASGGRQIAKNIQYF
TRBV24-1	TRBJ2-5	few	NA	TGTGCCACCAGTGATTTACCCAGGGAGAAAGAGACCCAGTACTTC	CATSDLPREKETQYF
TRBV29-1	TRBJ2-6	few	NA	TGCAGCGTTGGACAGGGAGGGCCCTCTGGGCCCAACGTCCTGACTTTC	CSVGQGGPSGPNVLTF